Below are 18 T cell receptor beta chains sequenced from a single sample in a study of blood T cell repertoires in COVID-19. Here immunoSEQ multiplex PCR was the method, and the copy in TCRdb shows in-frame clones only, minus some. This sample has around 78,000 clones, with around 86% found just once. Sequencing input: peripheral blood. The receptors derive from a woman in her sixties with acute or convalescent COVID-19.

The rearrangement links TRBV6-6 to TRBJ2-7; 11 positions agree with TRBD1. The CDR3 has 15 amino acids. Germline V gene data show CDR1 as MNHNY and CDR2 as SVGAGI (reference sequence). The ends lost 0 bases at V and 3 bases at J; junction bases unmatched: 1. The CDR3 sequence: CASSYSGTGGYEQYF. CDR3 coding DNA: TGTGCCAGCAGTTACTCAGGGACAGGGGGCTACGAGCAGTACTTC.

The CDR3 reads CASSQDQGADYGYTF. As DNA, the CDR3 is TGCGCCAGCAGCCAAGACCAGGGGGCTGACTATGGCTACACCTTC. V usage is TRBV4-3 and J usage is TRBJ1-2, with 8 bases that match TRBD1. Germline CDR1 reads LGHNA; CDR2 reads YSLEER. The CDR3 is made up of 15 amino acids. J lost 3 bases, V lost 0 bases, and 3 bases had no gene match.

This clone occurred a few times. The V call is TRBV19, the J call TRBJ2-2, with TRBD2 matching 7 bases. V shed 4 bases, J shed 5 bases, and the junction held 7 bases outside the gene matches. Germline V gene sequence: CDR1 LNHDA, CDR2 SQIVND (reference sequence). CDR3 size: 15 residues. The DNA of the CDR3 is TGTGCCAGTAGTAGGGTTGGCGGGAGAACCGGGGAGCTGTTTTTT. This gives the protein CASSRVGGRTGELFF.

The chain carries TRBV6-5 and TRBJ2-7; the D is unclear. V was pared by 3 bases and J by 2 bases, with 11 bases between. This CDR3 has 14 residues. Germline V gene sequence: CDR1 MNHEY, CDR2 SVGAGI. In DNA, the CDR3 is TGTGCCAGCAGTTATATGGGCAGAACCTACGAGCAGTACTTC. This gives the protein CASSYMGRTYEQYF.

This rearrangement joins TRBV27 to TRBJ2-5; no reliable D call. With 6 bases removed from V and 1 base from J, the gap between germline ends came to 15 bases. This CDR3 spans 15 amino acids. Germline CDR1 is MNHEY and CDR2 is SMNVEV (reference sequence). The CDR3 region is CASRMWSVGQETQYF. The CDR3, as DNA: TGTGCCAGCAGGATGTGGAGCGTGGGCCAAGAGACCCAGTACTTC.

The table lists this clone with a few counts. The chain uses TRBV5-1 and TRBJ2-2; TRBD1 matches 8 bases. Unmatched junction bases numbered 2, after V lost 3 bases and J lost 1 base. Germline V CDR1 and CDR2: SGHRS, YFSETQ. The CDR3 has 15 amino acids. The CDR3 nucleotides read TGCGCCAGCAGCTCCGGACAGGGGAACACCGGGGAGCTGTTTTTT. Amino acids: CASSSGQGNTGELFF. Supplemented by reference TRBV5-1 and TRBJ2-2, the full variable domain reads KAGVTQTPRYLIKTRGQQVTLSCSPISGHRSVSWYQQTPGQGLQFLFEYFSETQRNKGNFPGRFSGRQFSNSRSEMNVSTLELGDSALYLCASSSGQGNTGELFFGEGSRLTVL.

The rearrangement uses TRBV5-6 and TRBJ2-5; 8 bases agree with TRBD1. With V trimmed by 4 bases and J by 2 bases, 4 bases remained unmatched. Germline V CDR1 and CDR2: SGHDT, YYEEEE. There are 14 residues in the CDR3. In DNA form, the CDR3 reads TGTGCCAGCAGCAACGACAGGGGACAAGAGACCCAGTACTTC. As protein: CASSNDRGQETQYF.

The chain joins TRBV7-2 to TRBJ1-6, with D possibly matching TRBD1 (6 bases). The V end lost 1 base, the J end lost 6 bases, and 22 bases lay between the germline ends. Germline CDR1 reads SGHTA; CDR2 reads FQGNSA. The CDR3 spans 19 residues. CDR3 in amino acids: CASSLDLPRAQGFNSPLHF. The CDR3 region has the DNA TGTGCCAGCAGCTTAGACCTCCCCAGGGCCCAGGGGTTTAATTCACCCCTCCACTTT.

The chain links TRBV7-2 to TRBJ2-3; TRBD1 aligns across 7 bases. V lost 5 bases to trimming and J lost 6 bases; unmatched junction nucleotides: 14. CDR3 length: 16 residues. Germline V CDR1 and CDR2: SGHTA, FQGNSA. The CDR3 DNA reads as TGTGCCAGCAGCAAGGGACAGAGCTACCAGGGGGATACGCAGTATTTT. Translation: CASSKGQSYQGDTQYF.

The chain combines TRBV7-2 with TRBJ2-3; D is possibly TRBD2 (5 bases). CDR3 length: 14 residues. Per germline, CDR1 SGHTA and CDR2 FQGNSA. V lost 7 bases, J lost 5 bases, and 16 bases lay in between. This chain's CDR3 is CASKPGLEGDTQYF. CDR3 bases: TGTGCCAGCAAGCCCGGACTGGAAGGAGATACGCAGTATTTT.

The V call is TRBV7-2, the J call TRBJ1-1; a possible D gene is TRBD1 (5 bases). Trimming took off 6 bases at V and 4 bases at J, with 12 bases between the two ends. The CDR3 is made up of 13 amino acids. Germline loops: CDR1 SGHTA, CDR2 FQGNSA. As DNA, the CDR3 is TGTGCCAGCAGGGCCGACAGTGTCACTGAAGCTTTCTTT. Translated: CASRADSVTEAFF. The variable domain in full, completed from reference TRBV7-2 and TRBJ1-1, reads GAGVSQSPSNKVTEKGKDVELRCDPISGHTALYWYRQSLGQGLEFLIYFQGNSAPDKSGLPSDRFSAERTGGSVSTLTIQRTQQEDSAVYLCASRADSVTEAFFGQGTRLTVV.

The V and J genes are TRBV14 and TRBJ1-2; a weak D match, TRBD1 (5 bases). The germline V and J ends were trimmed by 4 bases and 4 bases, with 16 bases remaining between them. In germline, CDR1 is SGHDN, CDR2 FVKESK. This CDR3 has 15 amino acids. The CDR3: CASSPGRTVGYGYTF. The CDR3 coding sequence is TGTGCCAGCAGCCCAGGGCGCACAGTGGGCTATGGCTACACCTTC. The complete variable domain, with remaining parts taken from reference TRBV14 and TRBJ1-2, reads EAGVTQFPSHSVIEKGQTVTLRCDPISGHDNLYWYRRVMGKEIKFLLHFVKESKQDESGMPNNRFLAERTGGTYSTLKVQPAELEDSGVYFCASSPGRTVGYGYTFGSGTRLTVV.

The CDR3 loop reads CASSVGGTSGGVIYNEQFF. The DNA for the CDR3 is TGTGCCAGCAGCGTAGGTGGGACTAGCGGGGGGGTAATCTACAATGAGCAGTTCTTC. The chain combines TRBV9 with TRBJ2-1, with 16 bases fitting TRBD2. V lost 0 bases and J lost 3; bases outside the gene matches: 6. CDR1 is SGDLS, CDR2 YYNGEE, per germline. The CDR3 is 19 amino acids.

The rearrangement links TRBV29-1 to TRBJ2-3; D is perhaps TRBD2 (5 bases). CDR3 length: 13 residues. The germline V gene encodes CDR1 SQVTM and CDR2 ANQGSEA. V was clipped by 1 base and J by 3 bases, with 8 bases between them. CDR3 sequence (DNA): TGCAGCGTTGAAGTTACGGGAACAGATACGCAGTATTTT. Protein: CSVEVTGTDTQYF.

The J gene is TRBJ1-3, the V gene TRBV21-1; the D segment call TRBD1 is taken from the table without a DNA check. TRBV21-1 is a pseudogene locus. CDR3 length equals 16 residues. In nucleotides, the CDR3 is TGTGCCAGCACTAAACTGAGACAGCTTAATGGAAACACCATATATTTT. Protein product: CASTKLRQLNGNTIYF.

The chain employs TRBV12-3 or TRBV12-4 and TRBJ1-2; D is perhaps TRBD1 (5 bases). Between the trimmed V and J ends, which lost 6 bases and 7 bases, there was a span of 12 bases. The CDR3 extends over 12 amino acids. The CDR3 sequence: CASRTARAGYTF. Written as DNA, the CDR3 is TGTGCCAGCAGGACAGCAAGGGCTGGCTACACCTTC.

This chain uses TRBV5-1 with TRBJ2-3, with TRBD2 matching 8 bases. Unmatched junction bases numbered 4, after V lost 2 bases and J lost 2 bases. Per the germline V gene, CDR1 is SGHRS and CDR2 is YFSETQ. This CDR3 region has 15 residues. DNA of the CDR3: TGCGCCAGCAGCTTCTCGGGACTAGACACAGATACGCAGTATTTT. Translation: CASSFSGLDTDTQYF.

This chain joins TRBV19 and TRBJ2-1; TRBD2 matches 8 bases. With V trimmed by 9 bases and J by 9 bases, 16 bases remained unmatched. Germline V gene sequence: CDR1 LNHDA, CDR2 SQIVND (reference sequence). The CDR3 length is 15 residues. The CDR3 sequence is CASLQGSGRYGEQFF. CDR3 sequence (DNA): TGTGCCAGCCTTCAAGGGAGCGGGAGATACGGTGAGCAGTTCTTC.